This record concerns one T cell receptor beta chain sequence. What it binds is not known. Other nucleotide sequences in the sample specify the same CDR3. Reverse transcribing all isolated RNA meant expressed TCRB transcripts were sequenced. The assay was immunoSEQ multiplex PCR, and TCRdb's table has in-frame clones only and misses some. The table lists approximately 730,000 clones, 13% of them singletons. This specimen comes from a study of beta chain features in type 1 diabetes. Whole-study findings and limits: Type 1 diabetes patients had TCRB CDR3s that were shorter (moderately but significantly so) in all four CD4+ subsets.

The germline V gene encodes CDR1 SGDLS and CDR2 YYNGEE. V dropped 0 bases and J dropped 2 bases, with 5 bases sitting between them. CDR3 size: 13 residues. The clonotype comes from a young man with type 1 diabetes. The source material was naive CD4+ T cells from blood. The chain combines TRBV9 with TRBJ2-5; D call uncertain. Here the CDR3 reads CASSVAPQETQYF. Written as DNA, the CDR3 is TGTGCCAGCAGCGTAGCTCCACAAGAGACCCAGTACTTC.